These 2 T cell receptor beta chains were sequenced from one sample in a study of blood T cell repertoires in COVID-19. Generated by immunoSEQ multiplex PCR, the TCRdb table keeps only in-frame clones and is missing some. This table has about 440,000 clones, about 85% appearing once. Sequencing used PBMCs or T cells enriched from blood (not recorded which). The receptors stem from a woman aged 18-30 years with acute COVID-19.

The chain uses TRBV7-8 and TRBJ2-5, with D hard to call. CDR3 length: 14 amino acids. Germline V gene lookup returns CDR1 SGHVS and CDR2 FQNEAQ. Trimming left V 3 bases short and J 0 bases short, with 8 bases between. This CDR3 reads CASSFSVYQETQYF. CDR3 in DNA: TGTGCCAGCAGCTTTTCGGTGTACCAAGAGACCCAGTACTTC.

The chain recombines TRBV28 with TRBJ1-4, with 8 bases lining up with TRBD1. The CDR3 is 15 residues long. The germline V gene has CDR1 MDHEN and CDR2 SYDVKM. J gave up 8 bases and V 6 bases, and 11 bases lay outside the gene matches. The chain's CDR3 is CASRLLYRGGEKLFF. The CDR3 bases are TGTGCCAGCAGACTTTTATACAGGGGGGGGGAAAAACTGTTTTTT.